This T cell receptor (beta chain) was captured in a study of beta chain features in type 1 diabetes. Study-wide results and limits: TCRB CDR3s from Type 1 diabetes patients were moderately but significantly shorter in all four CD4+ subsets.

This CDR3 is 17 amino acids long. The V and J ends lost 5 bases and 0 bases respectively, with 18 bases between them. CDR1 is SGHTA and CDR2 is FQGNSA in the germline V gene. As every portion of the isolated RNA was reverse transcribed, the sequencing read expressed TCRB transcripts. Data came from immunoSEQ multiplex PCR; TCRdb stores just in-frame clones and leaves some out. The table shows 120,000 or so clones, with about 18% occurring only once. This clone was counted a single time. What it recognizes is unknown. This TCR was recovered from a man aged 18 to 30 with type 1 diabetes. V is TRBV7-2 and J is TRBJ2-3; TRBD2 is a possible D gene (7 bases). Sequencing used central memory CD4+ T cells from blood. CDR3 protein: CASSTGGASGSTDTQYF. The CDR3, as DNA: TGTGCCAGCAGCACTGGGGGGGCTAGCGGTAGCACAGATACGCAGTATTTT. The full variable domain, in which reference TRBV7-2 and TRBJ2-3 provide the parts outside the CDR3, is GAGVSQSPSNKVTEKGKDVELRCDPISGHTALYWYRQSLGQGLEFLIYFQGNSAPDKSGLPSDRFSAERTGGSVSTLTIQRTQQEDSAVYLCASSTGGASGSTDTQYFGPGTRLTVL.